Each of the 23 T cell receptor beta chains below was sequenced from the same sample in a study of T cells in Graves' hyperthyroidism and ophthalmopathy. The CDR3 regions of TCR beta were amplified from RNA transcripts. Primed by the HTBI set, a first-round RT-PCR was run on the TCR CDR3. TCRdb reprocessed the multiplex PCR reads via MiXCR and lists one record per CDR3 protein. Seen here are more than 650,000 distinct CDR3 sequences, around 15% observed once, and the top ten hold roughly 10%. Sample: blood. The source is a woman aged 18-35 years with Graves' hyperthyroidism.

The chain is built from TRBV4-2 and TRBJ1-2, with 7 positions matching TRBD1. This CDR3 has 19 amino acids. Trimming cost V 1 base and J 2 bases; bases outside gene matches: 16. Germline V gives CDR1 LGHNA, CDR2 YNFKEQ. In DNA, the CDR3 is TGTGCCAGCAGCCAAGGCGGGCAGGGGGTAATGACGCAAAACTATGGCTACACCTTC. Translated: CASSQGGQGVMTQNYGYTF.

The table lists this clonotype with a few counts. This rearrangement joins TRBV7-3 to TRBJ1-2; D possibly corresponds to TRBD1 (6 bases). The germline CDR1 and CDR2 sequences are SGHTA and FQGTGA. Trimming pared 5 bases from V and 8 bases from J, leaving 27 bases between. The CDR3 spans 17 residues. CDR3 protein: CASSASKGQGGSGGYTF. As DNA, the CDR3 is TGTGCCAGCAGCGCTTCCAAGGGACAAGGGGGGTCTGGAGGCTACACCTTC.

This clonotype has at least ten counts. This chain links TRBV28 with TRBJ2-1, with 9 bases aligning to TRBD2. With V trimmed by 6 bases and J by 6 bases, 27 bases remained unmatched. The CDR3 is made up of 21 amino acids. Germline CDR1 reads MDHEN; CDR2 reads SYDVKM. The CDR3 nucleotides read TGTGCCAGCAGCTCTGCGGGGGTGCAGGAGCGGGAGGCGTCTTGGGGCAATGAGCAGTTCTTC. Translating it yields CASSSAGVQEREASWGNEQFF.

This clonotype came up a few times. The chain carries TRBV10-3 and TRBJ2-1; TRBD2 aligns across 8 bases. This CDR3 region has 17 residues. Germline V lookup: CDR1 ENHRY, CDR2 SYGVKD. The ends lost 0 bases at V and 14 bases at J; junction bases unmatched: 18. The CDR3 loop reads CAISESGTSGRSLTEFF. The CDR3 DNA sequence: TGTGCCATCAGTGAGTCAGGAACTAGCGGACGATCGCTGACTGAGTTCTTC.

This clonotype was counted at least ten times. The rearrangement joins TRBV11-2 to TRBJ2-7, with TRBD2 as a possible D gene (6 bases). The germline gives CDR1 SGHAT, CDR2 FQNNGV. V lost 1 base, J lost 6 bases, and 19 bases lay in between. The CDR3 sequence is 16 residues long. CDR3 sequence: CASSLAADLLAGEQYF. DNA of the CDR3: TGTGCCAGCAGCTTAGCAGCGGATTTACTAGCCGGCGAGCAGTACTTC.

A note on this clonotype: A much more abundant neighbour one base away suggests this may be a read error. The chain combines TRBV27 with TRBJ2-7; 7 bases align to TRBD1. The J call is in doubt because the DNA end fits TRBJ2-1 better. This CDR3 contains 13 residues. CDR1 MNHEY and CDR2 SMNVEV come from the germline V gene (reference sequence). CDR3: CASARDSSYEQFF. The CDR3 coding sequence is TGTGCCAGCGCCCGGGACAGCTCCTACGAGCAGTTCTTC.

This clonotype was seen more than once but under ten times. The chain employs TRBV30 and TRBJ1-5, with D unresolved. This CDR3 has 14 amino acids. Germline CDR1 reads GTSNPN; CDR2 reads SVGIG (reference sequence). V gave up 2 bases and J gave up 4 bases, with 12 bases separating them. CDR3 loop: CAWSLELGNQPQHF. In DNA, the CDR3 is TGTGCCTGGAGTTTGGAACTAGGGAATCAGCCCCAGCATTTT.

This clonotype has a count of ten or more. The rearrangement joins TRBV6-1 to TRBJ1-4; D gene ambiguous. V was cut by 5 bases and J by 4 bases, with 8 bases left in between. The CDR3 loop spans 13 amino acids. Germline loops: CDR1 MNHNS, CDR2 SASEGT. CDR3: CASSLMGNEKLFF. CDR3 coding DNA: TGTGCCAGCAGTTTGATGGGTAATGAAAAACTGTTTTTT.

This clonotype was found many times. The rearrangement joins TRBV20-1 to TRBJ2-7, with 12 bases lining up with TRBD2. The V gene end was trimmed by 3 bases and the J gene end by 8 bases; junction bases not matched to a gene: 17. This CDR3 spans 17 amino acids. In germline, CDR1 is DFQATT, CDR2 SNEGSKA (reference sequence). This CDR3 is CSASVLTLGLAGQQQYF. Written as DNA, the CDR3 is TGCAGTGCTAGCGTCCTCACGTTAGGACTAGCGGGACAGCAGCAGTACTTC.

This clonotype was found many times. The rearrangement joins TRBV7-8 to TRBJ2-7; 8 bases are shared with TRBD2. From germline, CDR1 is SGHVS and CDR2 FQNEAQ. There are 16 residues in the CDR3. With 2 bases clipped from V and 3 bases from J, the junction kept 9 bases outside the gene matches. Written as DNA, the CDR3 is TGTGCCAGCAGCTTAAGATCACTAGCGGCCCTCTACGAGCAGTACTTC. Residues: CASSLRSLAALYEQYF.

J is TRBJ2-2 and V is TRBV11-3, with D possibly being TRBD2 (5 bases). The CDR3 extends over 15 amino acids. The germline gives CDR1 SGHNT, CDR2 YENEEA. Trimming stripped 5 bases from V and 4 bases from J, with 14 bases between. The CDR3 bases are TGTGCCAGCAGCCCCGGCGGCGGGCGCACCGGGGAGCTGTTTTTT. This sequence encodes CASSPGGGRTGELFF.

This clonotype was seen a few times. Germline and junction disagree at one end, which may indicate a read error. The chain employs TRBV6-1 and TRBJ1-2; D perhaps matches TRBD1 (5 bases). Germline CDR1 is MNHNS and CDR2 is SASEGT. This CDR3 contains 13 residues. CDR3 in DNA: TGTGCCAGCAGGGAAGGCGGGGGCTATGGCTACACCTTC. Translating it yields CASREGGGYGYTF.

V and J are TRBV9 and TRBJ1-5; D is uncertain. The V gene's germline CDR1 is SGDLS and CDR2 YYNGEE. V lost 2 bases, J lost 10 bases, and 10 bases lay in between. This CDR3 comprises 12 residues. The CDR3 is CASSVYGGPQHF. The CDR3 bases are TGTGCCAGCAGCGTGTACGGTGGACCCCAGCATTTT. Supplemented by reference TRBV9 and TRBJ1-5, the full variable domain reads DSGVTQTPKHLITATGQRVTLRCSPRSGDLSVYWYQQSLDQGLQFLIQYYNGEERAKGNILERFSAQQFPDLHSELNLSSLELGDSALYFCASSVYGGPQHFGDGTRLSIL.

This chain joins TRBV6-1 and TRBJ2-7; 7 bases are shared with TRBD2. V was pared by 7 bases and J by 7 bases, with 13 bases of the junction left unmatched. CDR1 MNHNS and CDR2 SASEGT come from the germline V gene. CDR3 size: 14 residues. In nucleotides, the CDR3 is TGTGCCAGCACCGAACCGAGCGGGACGGGGGAGCAGTACTTC. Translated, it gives CASTEPSGTGEQYF.

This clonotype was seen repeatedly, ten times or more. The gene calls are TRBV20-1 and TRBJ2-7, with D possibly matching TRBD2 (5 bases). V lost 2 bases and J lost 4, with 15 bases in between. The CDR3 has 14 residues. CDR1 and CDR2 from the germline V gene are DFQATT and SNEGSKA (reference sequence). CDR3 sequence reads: CSARIVSGGYEQYF. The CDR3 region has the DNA TGCAGTGCTAGAATAGTGAGCGGTGGGTACGAGCAGTACTTC.

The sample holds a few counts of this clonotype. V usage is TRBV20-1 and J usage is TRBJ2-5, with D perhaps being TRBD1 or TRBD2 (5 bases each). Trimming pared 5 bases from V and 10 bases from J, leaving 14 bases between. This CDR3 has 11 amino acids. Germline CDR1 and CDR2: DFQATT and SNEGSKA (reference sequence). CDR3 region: CSAPRGAHQYF. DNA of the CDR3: TGCAGTGCTCCTCGAGGGGCTCACCAGTACTTC.

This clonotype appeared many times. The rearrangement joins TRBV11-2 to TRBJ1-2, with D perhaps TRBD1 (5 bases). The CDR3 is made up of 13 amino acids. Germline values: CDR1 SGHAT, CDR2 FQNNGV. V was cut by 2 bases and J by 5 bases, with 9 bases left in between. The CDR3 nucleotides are TGTGCCAGCAGCTTACTGGGGGGATATGGCTACACCTTC. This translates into CASSLLGGYGYTF.

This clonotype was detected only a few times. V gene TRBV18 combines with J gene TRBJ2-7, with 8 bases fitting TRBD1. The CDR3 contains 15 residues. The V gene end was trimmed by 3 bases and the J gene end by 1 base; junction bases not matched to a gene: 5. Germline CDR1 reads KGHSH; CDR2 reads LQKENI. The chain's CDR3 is CASSPTRDRSYEQYF. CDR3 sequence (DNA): TGTGCCAGCTCACCCACCCGGGACAGGTCCTACGAGCAGTACTTC.

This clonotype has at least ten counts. CDR3 sequence: CASSSPGRGRGELFF. DNA for the CDR3: TGTGCCAGCAGTTCACCGGGACGGGGAAGGGGGGAGCTGTTTTTT. The rearrangement links TRBV28 to TRBJ2-2, with D possibly being TRBD1 or TRBD2 (5 bases each). This CDR3 has 15 residues. Trimming pared 4 bases from V and 8 bases from J, leaving 17 bases between. Germline CDR1 is MDHEN and CDR2 is SYDVKM.

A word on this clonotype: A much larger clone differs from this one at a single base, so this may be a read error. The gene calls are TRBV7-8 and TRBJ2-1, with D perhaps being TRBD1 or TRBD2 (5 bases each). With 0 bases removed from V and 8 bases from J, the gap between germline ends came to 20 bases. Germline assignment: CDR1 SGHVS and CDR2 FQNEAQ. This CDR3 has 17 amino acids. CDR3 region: CASSLAHPVVGGYEQFF. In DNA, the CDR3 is TGTGCCAGCAGCTTAGCCCACCCGGTAGTTGGGGGATATGAGCAGTTCTTC.

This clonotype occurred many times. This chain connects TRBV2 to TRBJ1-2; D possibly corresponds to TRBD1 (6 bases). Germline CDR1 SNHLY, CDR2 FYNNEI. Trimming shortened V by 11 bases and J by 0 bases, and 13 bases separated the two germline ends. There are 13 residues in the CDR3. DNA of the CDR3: TGTGCCTGTACCGGACAGCCTAACTATGGCTACACCTTC. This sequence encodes CACTGQPNYGYTF.

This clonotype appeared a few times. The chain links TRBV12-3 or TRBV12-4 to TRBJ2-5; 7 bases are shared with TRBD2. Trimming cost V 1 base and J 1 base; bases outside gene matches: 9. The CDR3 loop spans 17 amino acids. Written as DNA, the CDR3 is TGTGCCAGCAGTTTAGAAAAGTCTAGCGGAATCCAAGAGACCCAGTACTTC. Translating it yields CASSLEKSSGIQETQYF.

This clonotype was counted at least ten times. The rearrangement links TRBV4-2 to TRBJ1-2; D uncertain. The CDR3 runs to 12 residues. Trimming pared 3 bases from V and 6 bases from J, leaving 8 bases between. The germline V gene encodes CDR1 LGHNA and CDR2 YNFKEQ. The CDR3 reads CASSHDLDGYTF. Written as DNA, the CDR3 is TGTGCCAGCAGCCATGACTTGGATGGCTACACCTTC.